The 3 T cell receptor beta chains below were found in one sample sequenced in a study of T cells in Graves' hyperthyroidism and ophthalmopathy. TCR beta CDR3 regions were amplified from RNA. With the HTBI primer set, the TCR CDR3 went through a first round of RT-PCR. MiXCR, applied by TCRdb to the multiplex PCR reads, yields one record per CDR3 protein. The sample contains around 420,000 distinct CDR3 sequences, approximately 15% of which appear only once. Sequencing input: blood. The receptors come from a woman under 30 with Graves' hyperthyroidism.

Ten or more counts support this clonotype. The CDR3: CASSLGRGGETQYF. DNA for the CDR3: TGTGCCAGCAGCTTAGGCAGGGGCGGGGAGACCCAGTACTTC. The chain combines TRBV11-2 with TRBJ2-5, with D maybe TRBD1 (6 bases). The CDR3 is made up of 14 amino acids. The ends were cut back, 1 base at V and 5 bases at J, with 11 bases in the middle. Germline V CDR1 and CDR2: SGHAT, FQNNGV.

This clonotype appeared many times. The genes are TRBV12-3 or TRBV12-4 and TRBJ2-7; no clear D. Trimming cost V 3 bases and J 0 bases, with 9 bases left between them. The CDR3 consists of 14 residues. CDR3 sequence: CASSFRRNSYEQYF. CDR3 coding DNA: TGTGCCAGCAGTTTTAGGCGGAACTCCTACGAGCAGTACTTC.

The rearrangement uses TRBV12-3 or TRBV12-4 and TRBJ2-7, with D perhaps matching TRBD2 (6 bases). V lost 6 bases to trimming and J lost 6 bases, with 15 bases between them. The CDR3 contains 13 residues. The CDR3 nucleotides are TGTGCCAGCAGGCGCCGGGGGTCCCTCGAGCAGTACTTC. The encoded protein is CASRRRGSLEQYF.